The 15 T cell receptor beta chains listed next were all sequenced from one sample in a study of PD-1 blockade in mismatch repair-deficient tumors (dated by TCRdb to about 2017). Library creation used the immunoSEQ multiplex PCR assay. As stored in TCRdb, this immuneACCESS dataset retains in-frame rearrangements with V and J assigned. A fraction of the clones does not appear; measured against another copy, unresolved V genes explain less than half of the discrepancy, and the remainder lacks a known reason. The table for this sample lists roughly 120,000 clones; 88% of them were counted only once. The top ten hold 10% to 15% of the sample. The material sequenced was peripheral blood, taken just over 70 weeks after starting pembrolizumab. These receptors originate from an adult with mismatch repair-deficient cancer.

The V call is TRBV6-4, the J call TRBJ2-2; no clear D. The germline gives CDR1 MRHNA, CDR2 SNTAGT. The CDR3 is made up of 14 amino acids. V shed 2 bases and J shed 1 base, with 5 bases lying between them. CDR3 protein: CASSDGENTGELFF. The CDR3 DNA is TGTGCCAGCAGTGACGGGGAGAACACCGGGGAGCTGTTTTTT.

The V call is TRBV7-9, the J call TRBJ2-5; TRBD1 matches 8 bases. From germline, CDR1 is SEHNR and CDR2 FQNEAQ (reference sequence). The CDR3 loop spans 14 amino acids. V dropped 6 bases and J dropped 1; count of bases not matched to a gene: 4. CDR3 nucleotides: TGTGCCAGCAGACCAGGGGGCGGCCAAGAGACCCAGTACTTC. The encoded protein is CASRPGGGQETQYF.

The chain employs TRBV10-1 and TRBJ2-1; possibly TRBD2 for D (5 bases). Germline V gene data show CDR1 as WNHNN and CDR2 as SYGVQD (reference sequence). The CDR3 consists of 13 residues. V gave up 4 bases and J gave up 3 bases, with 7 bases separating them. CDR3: CASSVGDYNEQFF. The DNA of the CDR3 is TGCGCCAGCAGTGTCGGGGACTACAATGAGCAGTTCTTC.

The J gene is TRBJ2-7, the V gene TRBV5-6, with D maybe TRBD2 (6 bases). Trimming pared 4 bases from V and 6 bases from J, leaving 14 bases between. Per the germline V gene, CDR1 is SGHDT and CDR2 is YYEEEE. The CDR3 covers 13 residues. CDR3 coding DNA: TGTGCCAGCAGCCCCGGGACTGGCATCGAGCAGTACTTC. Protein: CASSPGTGIEQYF.

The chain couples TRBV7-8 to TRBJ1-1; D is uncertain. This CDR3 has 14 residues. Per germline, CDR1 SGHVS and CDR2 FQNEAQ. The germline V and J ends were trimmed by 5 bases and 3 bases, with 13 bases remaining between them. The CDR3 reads CASSQGVRYTEAFF. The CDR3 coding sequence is TGTGCCAGCAGCCAAGGTGTACGTTACACTGAAGCTTTCTTT.

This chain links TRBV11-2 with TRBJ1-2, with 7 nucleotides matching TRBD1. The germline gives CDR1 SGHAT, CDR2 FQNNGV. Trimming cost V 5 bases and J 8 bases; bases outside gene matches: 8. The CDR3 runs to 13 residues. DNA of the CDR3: TGTGCCAGCAGCCCCCGACAGGGCGACGGCTACACCTTC. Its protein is CASSPRQGDGYTF. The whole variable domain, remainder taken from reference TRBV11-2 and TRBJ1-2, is EAGVAQSPRYKIIEKRQSVAFWCNPISGHATLYWYQQILGQGPKLLIQFQNNGVVDDSQLPKDRFSAERLKGVDSTLKIQPAKLEDSAVYLCASSPRQGDGYTFGSGTRLTVV.

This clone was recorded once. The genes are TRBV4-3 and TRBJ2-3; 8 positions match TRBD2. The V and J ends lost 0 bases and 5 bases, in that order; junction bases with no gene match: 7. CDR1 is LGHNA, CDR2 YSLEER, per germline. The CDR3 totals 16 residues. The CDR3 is CASSQDTTGGKDTQYF. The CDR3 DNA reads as TGCGCCAGCAGCCAAGATACGACGGGAGGGAAAGATACGCAGTATTTT.

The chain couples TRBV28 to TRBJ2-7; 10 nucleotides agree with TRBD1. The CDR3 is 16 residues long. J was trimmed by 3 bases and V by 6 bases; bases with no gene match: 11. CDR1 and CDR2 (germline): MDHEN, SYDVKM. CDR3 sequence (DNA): TGTGCCAGCAGCACAATTGGGACAGGGGACGGCTACGAGCAGTACTTC. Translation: CASSTIGTGDGYEQYF.

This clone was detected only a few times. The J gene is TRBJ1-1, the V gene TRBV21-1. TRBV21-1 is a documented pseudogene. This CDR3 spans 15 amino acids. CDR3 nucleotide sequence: TGTGCCAGCAGCCCTACGGGGTGGCAGAACACTGAAGCTTTCTTT. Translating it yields CASSPTGWQNTEAFF.

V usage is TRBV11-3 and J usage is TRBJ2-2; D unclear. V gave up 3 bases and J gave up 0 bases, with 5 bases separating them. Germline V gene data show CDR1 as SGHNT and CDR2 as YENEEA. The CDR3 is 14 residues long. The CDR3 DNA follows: TGTGCCAGCAGCTTTTGGTCGAACACCGGGGAGCTGTTTTTT. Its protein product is CASSFWSNTGELFF.

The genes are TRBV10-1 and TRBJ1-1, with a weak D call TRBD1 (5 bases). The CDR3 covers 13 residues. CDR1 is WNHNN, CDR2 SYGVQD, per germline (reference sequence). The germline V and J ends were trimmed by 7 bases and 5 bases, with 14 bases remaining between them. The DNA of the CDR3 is TGCGCCAGCAATTTCCCGAGGGGAACTGAAGCTTTCTTT. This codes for CASNFPRGTEAFF.

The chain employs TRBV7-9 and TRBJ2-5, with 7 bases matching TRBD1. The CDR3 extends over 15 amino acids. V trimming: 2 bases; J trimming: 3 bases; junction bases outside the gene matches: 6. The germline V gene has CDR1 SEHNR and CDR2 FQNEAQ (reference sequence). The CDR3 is CASSLNDRVEETQYF. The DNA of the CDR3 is TGTGCCAGCAGCTTAAATGACAGGGTGGAAGAGACCCAGTACTTC.

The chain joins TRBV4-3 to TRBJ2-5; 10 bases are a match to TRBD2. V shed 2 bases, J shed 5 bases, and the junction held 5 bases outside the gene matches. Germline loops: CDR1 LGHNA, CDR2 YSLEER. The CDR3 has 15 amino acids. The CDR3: CASSQTSGILETQYF. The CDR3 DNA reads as TGCGCCAGCAGCCAAACTAGCGGGATATTGGAGACCCAGTACTTC.

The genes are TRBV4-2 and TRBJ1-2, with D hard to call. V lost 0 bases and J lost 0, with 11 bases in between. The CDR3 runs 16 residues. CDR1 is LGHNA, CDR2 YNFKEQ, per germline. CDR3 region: CASSQDPVGTNYGYTF. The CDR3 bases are TGTGCCAGCAGCCAAGATCCAGTCGGAACTAACTATGGCTACACCTTC.

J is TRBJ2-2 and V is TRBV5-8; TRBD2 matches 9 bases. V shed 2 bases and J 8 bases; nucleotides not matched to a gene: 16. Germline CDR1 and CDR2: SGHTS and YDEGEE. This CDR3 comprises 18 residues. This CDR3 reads CASSFLGLAPGSSGELFF. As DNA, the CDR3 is TGTGCCAGCAGCTTTTTAGGACTAGCGCCGGGTTCCTCTGGGGAGCTGTTTTTT. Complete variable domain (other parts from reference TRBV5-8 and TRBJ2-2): EAGVTQSPTHLIKTRGQQATLRCSPISGHTSVYWYQQALGLGLQFLLWYDEGEERNRGNFPPRFSGRQFPNYSSELNVNALELEDSALYLCASSFLGLAPGSSGELFFGEGSRLTVL.